This T cell receptor (beta chain) was documented in a study of cytomegalovirus exposure and HLA in healthy donors. It was with 60 Vbeta and 13 Jbeta primers that the PCR ran. Libraries were prepared by immunoSEQ multiplex PCR; TCRdb keeps only in-frame clonotypes and omits some of them. The sample has 110,000 to 150,000 clones, roughly 75% seen once; the top ten hold roughly 2.9%. A few counts support this clone. Its specificity is unknown. Study results and caveats: Presence/absence analyses assumed roughly uniform sequencing depth across donors, which may not hold. Fewer N-insertions (relative to the approximately 700-donor mean) were reportedly seen in an Asian-associated ancestry cluster in a later analysis.

Among the donors, all were healthy bone marrow donors. Specimen: PBMCs. The TCR comes from a female donor in good health and CMV-seronegative.

The CDR3 coding sequence is TGCGCCAGCAGCGGGGGACAGGGGAATACTGAAGCTTTCTTT. This codes for CASSGGQGNTEAFF. V usage is TRBV5-1 and J usage is TRBJ1-1; 10 bases agree with TRBD1. V lost 4 bases and J lost 5; bases outside the gene matches: 5. CDR1 SGHRS and CDR2 YFSETQ come from the germline V gene. The CDR3 runs to 14 residues.